This T cell receptor (beta chain) was retrieved from a study of OX40 agonist ivuxolimab in advanced cancers. Whole-study results and caveats: Clonal expansion was seen in CD4+ and CD8+ blood T cells by week 6 at 0.1 to 3.0 mg/kg. Expanded peripheral T cells had an undetermined antigen specificity. The mean number of expanded clones was higher in CD8+ T cells than in CD4+.

The CDR3 is made up of 17 amino acids. J gave up 4 bases and V 4 bases, and 13 bases lay outside the gene matches. The germline CDR1 and CDR2 sequences are MDHEN and SYDVKM. Clones were read by immunoSEQ multiplex PCR, and TCRdb kept only the in-frame ones, dropping some. This table has some 50,000 clones, around 86% appearing once. This clone was recorded only once. The antigen is unknown. This chain links TRBV28 with TRBJ2-3; TRBD2 matches at 8 bases. The TCR comes from an adult with an advanced solid tumor such as melanoma, head and neck, liver or kidney cancer. The sample was CD4+ or CD8+ T cells sorted from blood, taken in a trial of the OX40 agonist ivuxolimab. CDR3 sequence reads: CASSSGLALVLADTQYF. The DNA for the CDR3 is TGTGCCAGCAGTTCAGGACTAGCCCTAGTACTTGCAGATACGCAGTATTTT.